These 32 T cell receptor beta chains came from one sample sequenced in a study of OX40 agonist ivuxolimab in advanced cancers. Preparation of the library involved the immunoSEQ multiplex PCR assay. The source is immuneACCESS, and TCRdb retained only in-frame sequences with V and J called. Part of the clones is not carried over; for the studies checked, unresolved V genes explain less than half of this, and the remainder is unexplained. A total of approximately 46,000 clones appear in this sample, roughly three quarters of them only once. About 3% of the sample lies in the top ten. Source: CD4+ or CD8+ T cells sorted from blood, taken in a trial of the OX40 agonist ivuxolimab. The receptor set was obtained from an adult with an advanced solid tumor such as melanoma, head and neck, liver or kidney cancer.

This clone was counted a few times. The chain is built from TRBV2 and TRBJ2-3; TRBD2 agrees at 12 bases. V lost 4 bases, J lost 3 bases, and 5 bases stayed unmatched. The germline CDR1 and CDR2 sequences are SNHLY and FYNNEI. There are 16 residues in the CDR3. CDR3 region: CASSVGLAGETDTQYF. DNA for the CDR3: TGTGCCAGCAGTGTGGGACTAGCGGGTGAAACAGATACGCAGTATTTT.

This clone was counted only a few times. The CDR3 DNA reads TGCGCCAGCAGCCCCGGACTGTTCTCCTACAATGAGCAGTTCTTC. Its translation is CASSPGLFSYNEQFF. The J gene is TRBJ2-1, the V gene TRBV5-1; tentative D call: TRBD2 (5 bases). V lost 4 bases and J 0 bases, leaving 11 bases between the germline ends. Germline lookup yields CDR1 SGHRS and CDR2 YFSETQ. This CDR3 spans 15 amino acids.

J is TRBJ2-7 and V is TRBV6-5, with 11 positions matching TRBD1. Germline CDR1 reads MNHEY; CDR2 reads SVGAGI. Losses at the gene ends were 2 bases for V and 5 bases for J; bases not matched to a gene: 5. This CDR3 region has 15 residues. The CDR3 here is CASSYRDRGSNEQYF. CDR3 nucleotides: TGTGCCAGCAGTTACAGGGACAGGGGGAGCAACGAGCAGTACTTC.

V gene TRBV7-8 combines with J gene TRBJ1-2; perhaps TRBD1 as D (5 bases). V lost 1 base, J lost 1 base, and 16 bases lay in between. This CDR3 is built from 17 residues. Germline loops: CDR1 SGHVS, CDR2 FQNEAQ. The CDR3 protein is CASSLGLGGIGNYGYTF. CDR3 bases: TGTGCCAGCAGCTTAGGCCTCGGGGGGATTGGTAACTATGGCTACACCTTC.

The CDR3 protein is CASSIGVAGLLSSYNEQFF. The CDR3 DNA follows: TGTGCCAGTAGTATCGGGGTAGCGGGACTCCTCAGCTCCTACAATGAGCAGTTCTTC. The chain uses TRBV19 and TRBJ2-1; 8 bases agree with TRBD2. In germline, CDR1 is LNHDA, CDR2 SQIVND (reference sequence). The CDR3 spans 19 residues. Trimming removed 3 bases from V and 0 bases from J; junction bases left unmatched: 13.

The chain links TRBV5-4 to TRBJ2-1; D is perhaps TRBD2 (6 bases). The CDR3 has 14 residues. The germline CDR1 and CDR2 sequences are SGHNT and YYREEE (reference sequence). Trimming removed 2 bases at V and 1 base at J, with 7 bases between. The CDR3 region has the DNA TGTGCCAGCAGCTTTCGGGGGTCCTACAATGAGCAGTTCTTC. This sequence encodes CASSFRGSYNEQFF.

For the CDR3, the DNA is TGCGCCAGCAGCTCAGGGACAGGGCCCATCGATGAGCAGTTCTTC. Encoded protein: CASSSGTGPIDEQFF. This chain uses TRBV5-1 with TRBJ2-1; TRBD1 matches at 9 bases. The CDR3 spans 15 residues. CDR1 and CDR2 (germline): SGHRS, YFSETQ. V shed 3 bases and J 8 bases; nucleotides not matched to a gene: 9.

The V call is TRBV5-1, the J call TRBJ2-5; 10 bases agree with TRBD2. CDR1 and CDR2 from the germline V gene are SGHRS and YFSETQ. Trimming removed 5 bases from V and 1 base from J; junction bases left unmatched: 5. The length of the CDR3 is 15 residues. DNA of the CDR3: TGCGCCAGCAGTTATCTAGCGGGAGCCCAAGAGACCCAGTACTTC. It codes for CASSYLAGAQETQYF.

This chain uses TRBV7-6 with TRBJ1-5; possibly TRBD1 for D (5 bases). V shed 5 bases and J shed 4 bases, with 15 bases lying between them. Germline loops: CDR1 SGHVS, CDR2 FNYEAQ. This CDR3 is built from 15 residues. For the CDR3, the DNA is TGTGCCAGCAGCCCACAATCAGGGAGTAATCAGCCCCAGCATTTT. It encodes CASSPQSGSNQPQHF.

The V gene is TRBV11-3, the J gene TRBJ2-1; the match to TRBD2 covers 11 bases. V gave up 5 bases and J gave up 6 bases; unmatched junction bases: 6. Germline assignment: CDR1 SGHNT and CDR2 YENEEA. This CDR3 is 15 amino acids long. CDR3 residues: CASSPLAGEANEQFF. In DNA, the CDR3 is TGTGCCAGCAGCCCACTAGCGGGAGAGGCCAATGAGCAGTTCTTC.

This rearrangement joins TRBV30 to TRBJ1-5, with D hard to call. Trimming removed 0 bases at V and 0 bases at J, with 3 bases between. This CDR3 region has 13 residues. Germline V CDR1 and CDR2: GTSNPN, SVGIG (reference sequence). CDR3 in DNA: TGTGCCTGGAGTGTAAATAGCAATCAGCCCCAGCATTTT. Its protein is CAWSVNSNQPQHF.

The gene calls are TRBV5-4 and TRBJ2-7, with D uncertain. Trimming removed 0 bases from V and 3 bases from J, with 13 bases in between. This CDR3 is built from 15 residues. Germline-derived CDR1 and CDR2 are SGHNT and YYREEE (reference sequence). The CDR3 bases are TGTGCCAGCAGCTTGGACGGACGAATCGACTACGAGCAGTACTTC. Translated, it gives CASSLDGRIDYEQYF.

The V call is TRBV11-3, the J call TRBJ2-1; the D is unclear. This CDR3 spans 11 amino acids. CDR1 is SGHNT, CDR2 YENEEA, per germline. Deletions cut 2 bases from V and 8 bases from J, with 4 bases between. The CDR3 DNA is TGTGCCAGCAGCTTAAAGGATGAGCAGTTCTTC. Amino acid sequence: CASSLKDEQFF.

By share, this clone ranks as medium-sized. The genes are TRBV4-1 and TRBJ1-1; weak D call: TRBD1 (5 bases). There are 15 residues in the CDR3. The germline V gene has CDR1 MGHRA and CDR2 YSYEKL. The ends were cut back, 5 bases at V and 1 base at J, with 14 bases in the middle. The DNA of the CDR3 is TGCGCCAGCAGCAACCTTGGGGGGTCGAACACTGAAGCTTTCTTT. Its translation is CASSNLGGSNTEAFF.

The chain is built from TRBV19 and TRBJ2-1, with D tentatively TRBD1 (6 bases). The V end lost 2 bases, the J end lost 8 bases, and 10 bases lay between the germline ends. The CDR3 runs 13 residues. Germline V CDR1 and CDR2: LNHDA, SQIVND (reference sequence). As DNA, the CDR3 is TGTGCCAGTAGTATAAACAGGGAGTATGAGCAGTTCTTC. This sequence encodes CASSINREYEQFF.

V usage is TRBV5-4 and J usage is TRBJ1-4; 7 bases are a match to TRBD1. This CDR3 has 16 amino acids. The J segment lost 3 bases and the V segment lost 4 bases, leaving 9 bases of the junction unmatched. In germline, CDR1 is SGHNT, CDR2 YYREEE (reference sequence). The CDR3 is CASSQVNDRANEKLFF. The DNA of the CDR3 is TGTGCCAGCAGCCAAGTAAATGACAGGGCTAATGAAAAACTGTTTTTT.

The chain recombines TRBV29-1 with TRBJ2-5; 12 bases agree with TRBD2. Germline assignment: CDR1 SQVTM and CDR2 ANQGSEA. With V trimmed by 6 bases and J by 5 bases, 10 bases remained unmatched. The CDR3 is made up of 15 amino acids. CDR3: CSVGGLAGGAETQYF. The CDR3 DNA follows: TGCAGCGTGGGGGGCCTAGCGGGAGGGGCGGAGACCCAGTACTTC. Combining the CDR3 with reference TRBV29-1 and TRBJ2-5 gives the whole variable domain SAVISQKPSRDICQRGTSLTIQCQVDSQVTMMFWYRQQPGQSLTLIATANQGSEATYESGFVIDKFPISRPNLTFSTLTVSNMSPEDSSIYLCSVGGLAGGAETQYFGPGTRLLVL.

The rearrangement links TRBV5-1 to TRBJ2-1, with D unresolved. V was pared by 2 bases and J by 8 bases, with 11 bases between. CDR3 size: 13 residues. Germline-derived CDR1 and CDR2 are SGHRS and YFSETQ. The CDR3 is CASSFLRMDEQFF. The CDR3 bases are TGCGCCAGCAGCTTCTTGAGGATGGATGAGCAGTTCTTC. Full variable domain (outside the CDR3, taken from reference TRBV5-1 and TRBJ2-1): KAGVTQTPRYLIKTRGQQVTLSCSPISGHRSVSWYQQTPGQGLQFLFEYFSETQRNKGNFPGRFSGRQFSNSRSEMNVSTLELGDSALYLCASSFLRMDEQFFGPGTRLTVL.

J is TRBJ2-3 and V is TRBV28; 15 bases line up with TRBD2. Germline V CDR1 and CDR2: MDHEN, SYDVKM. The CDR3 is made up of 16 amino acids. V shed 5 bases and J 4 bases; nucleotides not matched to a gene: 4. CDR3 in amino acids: CASSMGLAGGADTQYF. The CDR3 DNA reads TGTGCCAGCAGTATGGGACTAGCGGGAGGTGCAGATACGCAGTATTTT.

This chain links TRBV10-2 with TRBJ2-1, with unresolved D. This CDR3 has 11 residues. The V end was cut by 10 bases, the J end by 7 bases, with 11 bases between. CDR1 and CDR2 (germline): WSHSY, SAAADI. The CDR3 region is CAIGPGNEQFF. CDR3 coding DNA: TGCGCCATCGGCCCCGGAAATGAGCAGTTCTTC.

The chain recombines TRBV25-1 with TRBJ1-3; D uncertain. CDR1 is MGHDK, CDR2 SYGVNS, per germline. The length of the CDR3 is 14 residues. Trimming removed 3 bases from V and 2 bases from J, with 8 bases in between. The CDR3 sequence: CASSEPRTGNTIYF. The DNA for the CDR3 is TGTGCCAGCAGTGAGCCCAGGACTGGAAACACCATATATTTT.

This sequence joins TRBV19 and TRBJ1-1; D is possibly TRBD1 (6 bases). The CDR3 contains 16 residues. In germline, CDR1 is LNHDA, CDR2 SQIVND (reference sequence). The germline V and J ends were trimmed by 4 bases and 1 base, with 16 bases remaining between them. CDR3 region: CASSRRGSLGNTEAFF. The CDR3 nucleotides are TGTGCCAGTAGTAGGAGGGGGTCTCTGGGGAACACTGAAGCTTTCTTT.

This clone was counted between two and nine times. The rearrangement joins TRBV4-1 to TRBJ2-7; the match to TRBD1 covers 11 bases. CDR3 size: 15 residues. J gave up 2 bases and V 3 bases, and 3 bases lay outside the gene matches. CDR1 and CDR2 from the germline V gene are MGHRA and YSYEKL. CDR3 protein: CASSQGQGGTYEQYF. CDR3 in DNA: TGCGCCAGCAGCCAGGGACAGGGGGGGACCTACGAGCAGTACTTC.

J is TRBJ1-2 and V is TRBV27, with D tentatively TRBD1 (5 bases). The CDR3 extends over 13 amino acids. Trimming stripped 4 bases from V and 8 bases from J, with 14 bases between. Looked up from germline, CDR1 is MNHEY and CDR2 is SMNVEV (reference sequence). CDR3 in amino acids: CASSSAGVGGYTF. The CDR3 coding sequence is TGTGCCAGCAGTTCCGCGGGGGTCGGGGGCTACACCTTC.

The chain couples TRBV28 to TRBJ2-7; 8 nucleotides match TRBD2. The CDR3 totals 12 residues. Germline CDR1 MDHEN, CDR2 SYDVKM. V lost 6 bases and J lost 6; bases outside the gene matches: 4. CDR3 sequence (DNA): TGTGCCAGCAGCGAGCGGGAGCGCGAGCAGTACTTC. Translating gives CASSEREREQYF.

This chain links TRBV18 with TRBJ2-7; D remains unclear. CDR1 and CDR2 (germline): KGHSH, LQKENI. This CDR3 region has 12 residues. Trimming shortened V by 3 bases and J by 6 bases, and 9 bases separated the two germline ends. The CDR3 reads CASSPFVAEQYF. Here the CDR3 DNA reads TGTGCCAGCTCACCCTTCGTCGCCGAGCAGTACTTC.

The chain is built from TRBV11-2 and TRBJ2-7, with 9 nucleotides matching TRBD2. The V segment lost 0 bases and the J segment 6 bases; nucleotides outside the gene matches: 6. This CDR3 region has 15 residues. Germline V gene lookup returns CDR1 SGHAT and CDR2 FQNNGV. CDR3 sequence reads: CASSLEGGGVGEQYF. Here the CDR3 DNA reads TGTGCCAGCAGCTTAGAGGGCGGGGGGGTCGGCGAGCAGTACTTC.

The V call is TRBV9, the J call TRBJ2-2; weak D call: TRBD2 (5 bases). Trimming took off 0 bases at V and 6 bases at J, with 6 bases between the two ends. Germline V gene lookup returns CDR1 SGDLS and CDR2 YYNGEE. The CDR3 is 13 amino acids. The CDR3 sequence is CASSVDGAGELFF. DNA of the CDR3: TGTGCCAGCAGCGTAGACGGGGCCGGGGAGCTGTTTTTT.

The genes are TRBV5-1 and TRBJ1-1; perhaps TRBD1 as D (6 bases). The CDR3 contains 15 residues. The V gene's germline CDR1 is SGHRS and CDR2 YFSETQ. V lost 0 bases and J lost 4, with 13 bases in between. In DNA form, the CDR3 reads TGCGCCAGCAGCTTGGGTGGGGGGCGCGGCACTGAAGCTTTCTTT. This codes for CASSLGGGRGTEAFF. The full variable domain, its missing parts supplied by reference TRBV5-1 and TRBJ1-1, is KAGVTQTPRYLIKTRGQQVTLSCSPISGHRSVSWYQQTPGQGLQFLFEYFSETQRNKGNFPGRFSGRQFSNSRSEMNVSTLELGDSALYLCASSLGGGRGTEAFFGQGTRLTVV.

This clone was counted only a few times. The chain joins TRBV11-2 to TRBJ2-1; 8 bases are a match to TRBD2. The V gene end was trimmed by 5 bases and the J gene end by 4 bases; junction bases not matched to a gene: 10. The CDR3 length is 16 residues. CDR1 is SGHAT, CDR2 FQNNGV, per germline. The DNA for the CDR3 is TGTGCCAGCAGCCGCTTGCTTGGCGGGAGGTACAATGAGCAGTTCTTC. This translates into CASSRLLGGRYNEQFF.

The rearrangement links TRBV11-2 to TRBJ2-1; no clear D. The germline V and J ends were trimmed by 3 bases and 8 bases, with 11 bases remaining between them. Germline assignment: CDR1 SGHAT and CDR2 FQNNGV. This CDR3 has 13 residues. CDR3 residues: CASSFSPGDEQFF. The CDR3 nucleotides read TGTGCCAGCAGCTTTTCGCCGGGTGATGAGCAGTTCTTC.

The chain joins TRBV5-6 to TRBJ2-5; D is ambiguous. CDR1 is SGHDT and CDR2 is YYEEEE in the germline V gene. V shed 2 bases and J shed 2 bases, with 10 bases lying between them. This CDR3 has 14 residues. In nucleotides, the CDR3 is TGTGCCAGCAGCTTTCGGCAGCGACAAGAGACCCAGTACTTC. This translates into CASSFRQRQETQYF.